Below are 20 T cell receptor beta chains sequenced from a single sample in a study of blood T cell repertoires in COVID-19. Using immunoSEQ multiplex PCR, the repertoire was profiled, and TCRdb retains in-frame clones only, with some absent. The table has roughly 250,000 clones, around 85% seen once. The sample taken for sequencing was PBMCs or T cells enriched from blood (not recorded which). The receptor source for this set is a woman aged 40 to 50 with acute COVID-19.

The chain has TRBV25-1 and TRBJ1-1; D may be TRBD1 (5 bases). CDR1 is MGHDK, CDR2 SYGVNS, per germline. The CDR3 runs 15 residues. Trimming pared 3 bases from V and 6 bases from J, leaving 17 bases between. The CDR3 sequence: CASSEWGVRVPEAFF. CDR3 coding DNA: TGTGCCAGCAGTGAGTGGGGGGTAAGGGTCCCTGAAGCTTTCTTT.

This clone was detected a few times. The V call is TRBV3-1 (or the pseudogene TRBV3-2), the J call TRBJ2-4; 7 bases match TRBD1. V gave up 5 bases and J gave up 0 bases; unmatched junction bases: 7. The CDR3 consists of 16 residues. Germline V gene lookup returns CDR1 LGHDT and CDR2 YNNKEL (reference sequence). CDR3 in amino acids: CASSSRQGVAKNIQYF. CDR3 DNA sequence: TGTGCCAGCAGCTCCCGACAGGGAGTAGCCAAAAACATTCAGTACTTC.

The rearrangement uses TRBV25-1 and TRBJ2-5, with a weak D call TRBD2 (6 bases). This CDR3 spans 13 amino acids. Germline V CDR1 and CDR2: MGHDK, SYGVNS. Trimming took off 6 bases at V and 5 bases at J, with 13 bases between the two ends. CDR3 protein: CASSHAGWETQYF. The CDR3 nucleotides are TGTGCCAGCAGCCACGCGGGGTGGGAGACCCAGTACTTC.

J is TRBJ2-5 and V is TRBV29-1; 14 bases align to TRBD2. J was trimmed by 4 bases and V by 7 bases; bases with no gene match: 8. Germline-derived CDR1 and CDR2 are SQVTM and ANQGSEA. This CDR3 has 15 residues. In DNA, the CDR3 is TGCAGCGGGGGACTAGCGGGAGCCTCCTCAGAGACCCAGTACTTC. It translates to CSGGLAGASSETQYF. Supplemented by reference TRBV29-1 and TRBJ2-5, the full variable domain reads SAVISQKPSRDICQRGTSLTIQCQVDSQVTMMFWYRQQPGQSLTLIATANQGSEATYESGFVIDKFPISRPNLTFSTLTVSNMSPEDSSIYLCSGGLAGASSETQYFGPGTRLLVL.

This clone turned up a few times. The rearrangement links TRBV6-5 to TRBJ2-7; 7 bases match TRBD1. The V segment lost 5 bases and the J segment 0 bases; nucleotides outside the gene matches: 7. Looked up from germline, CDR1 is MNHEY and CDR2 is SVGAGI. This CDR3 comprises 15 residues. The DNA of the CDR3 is TGTGCCAGCAGTCGAGACAGGGCGAGCTCCTACGAGCAGTACTTC. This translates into CASSRDRASSYEQYF.

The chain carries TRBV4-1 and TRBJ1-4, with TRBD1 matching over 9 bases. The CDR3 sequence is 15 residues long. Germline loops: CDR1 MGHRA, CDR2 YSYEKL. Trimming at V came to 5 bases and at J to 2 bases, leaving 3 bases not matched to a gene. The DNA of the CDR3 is TGCGCCAGCAGCGGACAGGGGCGGACTAATGAAAAACTGTTTTTT. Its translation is CASSGQGRTNEKLFF.

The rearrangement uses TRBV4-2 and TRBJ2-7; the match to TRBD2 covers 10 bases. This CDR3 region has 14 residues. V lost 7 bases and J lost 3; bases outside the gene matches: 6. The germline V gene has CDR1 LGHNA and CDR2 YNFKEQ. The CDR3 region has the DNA TGTGCCAGCAAACTCTCTAGCGGGAGCTACGAGCAGTACTTC. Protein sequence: CASKLSSGSYEQYF.

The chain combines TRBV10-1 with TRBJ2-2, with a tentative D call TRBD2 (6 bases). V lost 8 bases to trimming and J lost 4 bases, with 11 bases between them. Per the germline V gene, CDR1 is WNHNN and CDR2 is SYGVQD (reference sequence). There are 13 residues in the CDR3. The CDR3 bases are TGCGCCAGCGGCCAGGGAGGCACCGGGGAGCTGTTTTTT. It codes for CASGQGGTGELFF.

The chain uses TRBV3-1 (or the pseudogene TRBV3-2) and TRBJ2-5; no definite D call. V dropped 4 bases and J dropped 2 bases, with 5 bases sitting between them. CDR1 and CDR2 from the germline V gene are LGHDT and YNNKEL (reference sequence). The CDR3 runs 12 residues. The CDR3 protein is CASSLSQETQYF. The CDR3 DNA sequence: TGTGCCAGCAGCCTCTCGCAAGAGACCCAGTACTTC.

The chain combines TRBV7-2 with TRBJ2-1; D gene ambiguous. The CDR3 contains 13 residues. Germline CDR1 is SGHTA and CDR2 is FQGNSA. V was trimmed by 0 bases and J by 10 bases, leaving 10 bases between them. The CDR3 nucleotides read TGTGCCAGCAGCTTAGCGAACCGTGGCGAGCAGTTCTTC. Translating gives CASSLANRGEQFF.

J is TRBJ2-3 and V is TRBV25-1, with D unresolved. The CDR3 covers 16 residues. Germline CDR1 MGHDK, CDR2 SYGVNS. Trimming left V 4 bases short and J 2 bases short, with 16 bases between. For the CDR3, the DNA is TGTGCCAGCAGTGGTATGGGCAACGCCCTCACAGATACGCAGTATTTT. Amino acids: CASSGMGNALTDTQYF.

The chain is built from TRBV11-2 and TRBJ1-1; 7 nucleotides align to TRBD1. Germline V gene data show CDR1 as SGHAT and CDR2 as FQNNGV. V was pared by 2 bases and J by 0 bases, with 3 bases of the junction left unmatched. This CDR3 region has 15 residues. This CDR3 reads CASSLSTGLNTEAFF. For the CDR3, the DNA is TGTGCCAGCAGCTTATCGACAGGGTTGAACACTGAAGCTTTCTTT. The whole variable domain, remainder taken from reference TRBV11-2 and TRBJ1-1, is EAGVAQSPRYKIIEKRQSVAFWCNPISGHATLYWYQQILGQGPKLLIQFQNNGVVDDSQLPKDRFSAERLKGVDSTLKIQPAKLEDSAVYLCASSLSTGLNTEAFFGQGTRLTVV.

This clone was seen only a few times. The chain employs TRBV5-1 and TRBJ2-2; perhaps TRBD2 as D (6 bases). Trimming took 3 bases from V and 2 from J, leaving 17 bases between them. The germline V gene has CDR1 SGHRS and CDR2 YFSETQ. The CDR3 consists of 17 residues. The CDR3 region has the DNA TGCGCCAGCAGCTGGGGAGGTACTAGCACCAACACCGGGGAGCTGTTTTTT. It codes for CASSWGGTSTNTGELFF.

The CDR3 DNA follows: TGTGCCAGCCATGTGAGCTCCTATAATTCACCCCTCCACTTT. This translates into CASHVSSYNSPLHF. V gene TRBV6-5 combines with J gene TRBJ1-6; D not certain. Germline V gives CDR1 MNHEY, CDR2 SVGAGI. Trimming took off 8 bases at V and 0 bases at J, with 8 bases between the two ends. The CDR3 has 14 residues.

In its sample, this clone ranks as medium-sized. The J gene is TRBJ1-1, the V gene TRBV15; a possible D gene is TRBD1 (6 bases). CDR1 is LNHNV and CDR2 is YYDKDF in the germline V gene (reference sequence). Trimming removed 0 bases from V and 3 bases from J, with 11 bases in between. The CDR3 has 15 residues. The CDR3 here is CATSRDRGADTEAFF. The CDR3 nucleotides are TGTGCCACCAGCAGAGACCGGGGGGCGGACACTGAAGCTTTCTTT.

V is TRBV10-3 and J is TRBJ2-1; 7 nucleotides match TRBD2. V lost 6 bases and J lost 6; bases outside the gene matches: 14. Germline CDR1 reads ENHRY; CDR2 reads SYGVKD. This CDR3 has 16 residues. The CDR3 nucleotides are TGTGCCATCAGCGGGGGGAGGACTAGTGGGTCCAATGAGCAGTTCTTC. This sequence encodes CAISGGRTSGSNEQFF.

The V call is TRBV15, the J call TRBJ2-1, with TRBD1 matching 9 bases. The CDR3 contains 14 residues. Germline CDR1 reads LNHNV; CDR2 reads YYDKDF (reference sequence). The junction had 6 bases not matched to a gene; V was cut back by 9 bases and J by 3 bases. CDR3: CATALGQGYNEQFF. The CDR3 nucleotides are TGTGCCACTGCATTGGGACAGGGCTACAATGAGCAGTTCTTC.

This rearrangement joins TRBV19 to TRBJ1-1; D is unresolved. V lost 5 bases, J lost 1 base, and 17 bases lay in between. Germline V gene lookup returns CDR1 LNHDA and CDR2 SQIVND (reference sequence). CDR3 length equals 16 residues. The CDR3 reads CASSPAFGIWNTEAFF. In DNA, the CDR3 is TGTGCCAGTAGTCCCGCGTTCGGGATTTGGAACACTGAAGCTTTCTTT.

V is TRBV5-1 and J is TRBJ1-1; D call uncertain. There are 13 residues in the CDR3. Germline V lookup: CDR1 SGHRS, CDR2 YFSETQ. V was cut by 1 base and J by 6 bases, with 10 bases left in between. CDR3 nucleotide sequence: TGCGCCAGCAGCTTGCGTGGGCGCCCTGAAGCTTTCTTT. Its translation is CASSLRGRPEAFF.

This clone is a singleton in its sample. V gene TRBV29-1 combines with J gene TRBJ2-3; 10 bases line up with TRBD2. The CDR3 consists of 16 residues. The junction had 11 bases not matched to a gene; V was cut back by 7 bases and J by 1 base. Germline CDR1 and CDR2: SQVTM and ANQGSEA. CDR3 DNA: TGCAGCGCCAAAATTAAGCGGGAGGGGGGCACAGATACGCAGTATTTT. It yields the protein CSAKIKREGGTDTQYF.